This T cell receptor (beta chain) was documented in a study of shared clonotypes between healthy human individuals. Loaded into unsorted PBMC replicate PCRs was approximately 320 ng DNA, tens of thousands of T cell genomes. TCRdb's table, derived via immunoSEQ multiplex PCR, lists solely in-frame clones and lacks some. The table records about 560,000 clones, around three quarters of them present only once. CDR1 and CDR2 (germline): SGDLS, YYNGEE. The CDR3 is made up of 13 amino acids. Trimming took off 0 bases at V and 4 bases at J, with 4 bases between the two ends. The clonotype comes from a woman aged 40 to 50 in good health. Some clones in this sample may be carry-over from other donors' samples. The V call is TRBV9, the J call TRBJ2-2; D uncertain. Specimen: PBMCs. The CDR3 here is CASSVGTTGELFF. The CDR3, as DNA: TGTGCCAGCAGCGTAGGTACCACCGGGGAGCTGTTTTTT.